Below, one TCR beta chain is given with its context. The CDR3 has 15 residues. V lost 0 bases and J lost 3, with 9 bases in between. Germline V lookup: CDR1 SGHTA, CDR2 FQGNSA. The protocol was immunoSEQ multiplex PCR, while the TCRdb copy is restricted to in-frame clones and leaves out a portion. The repertoire holds fewer than 40,000 clones, around nine tenths seen once, with approximately 0.36% in the top ten. This record belongs to a study of T cell changes during pregnancy in multiple sclerosis. The receptor was derived from a female donor in good health, enrolled as a control in a pregnancy study. The chain carries TRBV7-2 and TRBJ2-1; D possibly corresponds to TRBD2 (6 bases). Specimen: CD4+ T cells from peripheral blood mononuclear cells, collected after pregnancy. CDR3: CASSLARGIYNEQFF. The CDR3 nucleotides read TGTGCCAGCAGCTTAGCTCGGGGGATCTACAATGAGCAGTTCTTC.